This is a list of T cell receptor beta chains from one sample in a study of T cells in Graves' hyperthyroidism and ophthalmopathy. TCRdb processed the multiplex PCR reads anew with MiXCR; each CDR3 protein has one entry. The sample records about 420,000 distinct CDR3 sequences, approximately 15% being singletons. Material for sequencing was blood. The receptors were sampled from a woman aged 18-29 years with Graves' hyperthyroidism. The CDR3 runs from the conserved cysteine through the conserved F or W. Size values are once, few and many counts, or a class for expanded clones, and some rows have none.

clone size	J gene	V gene	CDR3 protein
NA	TRBJ2-2	TRBV3-1	CASSQGGISGELFF
few	TRBJ2-7	TRBV20-1	CSASKGEVYEQYF
many	TRBJ1-1	TRBV9	CASSVDVTNTEAFF
few	TRBJ1-6	TRBV6-1	CTSSYFRQGGNSPLHF
NA	TRBJ2-7	TRBV27	CASSWGYRNIHEQYF
few	TRBJ1-5	TRBV2	CASSEAPYQPQHF
many	TRBJ1-1	TRBV11-2	CASSSRPRGTGSEAFF
many	TRBJ2-7	TRBV7-2	CASSTLGPYEQYF
few	TRBJ2-7	TRBV6-2/TRBV6-3	CASSYTGGNEQYF
few	TRBJ2-7	TRBV7-3	CASSPGLAGAHEQYF
many	TRBJ1-2	TRBV6-1	CASSPDRGTGYTF
few	TRBJ1-5	TRBV2	CASSDGQPQHF
many	TRBJ1-1	TRBV7-9	CASSAVGDTEAFF
few	TRBJ2-3	TRBV9	CASSASGQGLPEDTQYF
NA	NA	TRBV29-1	CSVELGSYNEQYF
many	TRBJ1-5	TRBV11-2	CASSTDRGQPQHF
NA	TRBJ2-1	TRBV20-1	CSASSGESSYNEQFF